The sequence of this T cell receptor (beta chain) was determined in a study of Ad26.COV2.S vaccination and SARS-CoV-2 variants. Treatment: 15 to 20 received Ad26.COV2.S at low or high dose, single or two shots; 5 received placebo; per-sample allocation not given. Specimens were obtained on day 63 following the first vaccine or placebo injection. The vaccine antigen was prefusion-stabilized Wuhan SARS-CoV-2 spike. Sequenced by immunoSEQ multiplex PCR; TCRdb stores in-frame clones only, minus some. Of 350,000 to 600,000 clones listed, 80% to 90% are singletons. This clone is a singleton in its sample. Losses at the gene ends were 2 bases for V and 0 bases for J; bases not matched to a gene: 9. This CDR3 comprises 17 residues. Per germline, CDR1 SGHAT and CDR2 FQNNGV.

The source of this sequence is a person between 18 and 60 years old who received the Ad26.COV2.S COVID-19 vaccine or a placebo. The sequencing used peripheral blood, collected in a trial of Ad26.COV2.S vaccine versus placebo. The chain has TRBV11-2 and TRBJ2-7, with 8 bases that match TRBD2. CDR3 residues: CASSLYAGGATSYEQYF. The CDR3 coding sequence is TGTGCCAGCAGCTTATATGCCGGGGGGGCTACCTCCTACGAGCAGTACTTC.